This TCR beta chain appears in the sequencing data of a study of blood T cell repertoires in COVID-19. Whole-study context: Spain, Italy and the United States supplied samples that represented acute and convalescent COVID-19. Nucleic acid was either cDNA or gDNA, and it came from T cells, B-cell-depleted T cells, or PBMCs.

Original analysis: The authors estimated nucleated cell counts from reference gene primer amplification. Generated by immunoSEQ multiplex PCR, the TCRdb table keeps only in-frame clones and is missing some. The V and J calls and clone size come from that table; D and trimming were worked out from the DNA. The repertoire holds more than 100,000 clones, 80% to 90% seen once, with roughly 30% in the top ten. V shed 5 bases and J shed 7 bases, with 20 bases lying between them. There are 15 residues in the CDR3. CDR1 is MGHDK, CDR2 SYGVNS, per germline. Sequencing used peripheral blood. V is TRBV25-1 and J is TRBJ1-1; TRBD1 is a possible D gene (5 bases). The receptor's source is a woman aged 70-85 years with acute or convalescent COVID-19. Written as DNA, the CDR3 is TGTGCCAGCAGTCTCCAGGGCCCCCTTGATGGTGAAGCTTTCTTT. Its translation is CASSLQGPLDGEAFF.